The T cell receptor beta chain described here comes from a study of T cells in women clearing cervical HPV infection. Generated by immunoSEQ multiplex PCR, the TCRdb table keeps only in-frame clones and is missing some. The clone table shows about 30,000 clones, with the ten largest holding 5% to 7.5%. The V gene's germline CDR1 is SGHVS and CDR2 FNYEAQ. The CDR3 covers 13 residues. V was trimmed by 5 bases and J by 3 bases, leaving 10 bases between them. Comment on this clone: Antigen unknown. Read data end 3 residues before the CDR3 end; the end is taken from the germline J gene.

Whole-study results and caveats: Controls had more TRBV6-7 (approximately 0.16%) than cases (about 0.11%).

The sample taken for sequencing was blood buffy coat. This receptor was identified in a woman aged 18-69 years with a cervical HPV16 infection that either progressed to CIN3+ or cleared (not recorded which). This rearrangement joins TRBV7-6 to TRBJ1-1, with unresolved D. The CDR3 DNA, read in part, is TGTGCCAGCAGCGCCGGTATGGACACTGAA. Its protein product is CASSAGMDTE. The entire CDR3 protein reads CASSAGMDTEAFF.